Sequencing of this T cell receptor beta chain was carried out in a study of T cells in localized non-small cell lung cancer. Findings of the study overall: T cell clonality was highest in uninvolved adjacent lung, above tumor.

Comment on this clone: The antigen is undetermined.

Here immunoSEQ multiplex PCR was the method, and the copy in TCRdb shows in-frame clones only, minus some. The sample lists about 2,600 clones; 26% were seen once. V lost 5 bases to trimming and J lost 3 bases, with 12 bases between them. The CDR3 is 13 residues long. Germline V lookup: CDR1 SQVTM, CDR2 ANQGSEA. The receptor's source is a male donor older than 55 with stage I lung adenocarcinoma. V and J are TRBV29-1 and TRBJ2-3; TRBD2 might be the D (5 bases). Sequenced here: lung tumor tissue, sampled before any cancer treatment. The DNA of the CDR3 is TGCAGCGTTTGTAGCGCCGGAACAGATACGCAGTATTTT. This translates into CSVCSAGTDTQYF.